The subject of this entry is one TCR beta chain. What it recognizes is unknown. This sample was included in a study of cytomegalovirus exposure and HLA in healthy donors. Study-wide results and limits: In an earlier analysis, about 87% or about 30%: the productive usage of most TCR beta V segments.

This PCR relied on a set of 60 Vbeta primers and 13 Jbeta primers. The table came from immunoSEQ multiplex PCR; TCRdb's copy has only in-frame clones and leaves some out. In the table there are some 190,000 clones, around 86% of which are singletons. Sequencing was performed on PBMCs. This sequence was found in a young woman in good health and CMV-seronegative.

CDR3 residues: CASSSGHQNGELFF. For the CDR3, the DNA is TGCGCCAGCAGCTCGGGACATCAAAACGGGGAGCTGTTTTTT. The chain couples TRBV5-1 to TRBJ2-2, with D possibly matching TRBD1 (6 bases). The CDR3 covers 14 residues. With 3 bases removed from V and 7 bases from J, the gap between germline ends came to 13 bases. Per the germline V gene, CDR1 is SGHRS and CDR2 is YFSETQ.